A selection of T cell receptor beta chains follows, all from one sample in a study of T cell changes during pregnancy in multiple sclerosis. Sequenced by immunoSEQ multiplex PCR; TCRdb stores in-frame clones only, minus some. The top ten clones hold 2% to 3% of a sample with roughly 57,000 clones, 80% to 90% of them seen once. Sequenced here: peripheral blood, sampled in the first trimester of pregnancy. Source of these receptors: a female donor with multiple sclerosis, enrolled in a pregnancy study. CDR3s include the opening cysteine and the closing phenylalanine or tryptophan. Fields, in order: D gene, V gene, J gene, clone size, CDR3 DNA, CDR3 protein. The D gene is left open where the match is weak. Some rows have no size entry. The others give once, few or many, or a class for an expanded clone.

d_gene: -
v_gene: TRBV18
j_gene: TRBJ1-1
abundance: -
CDR3nt: TGTGCCAGCCGGCAGGGCCAGCAGAACACTGAAGCTTTCTTT
CDR3aa: CASRQGQQNTEAFF

d_gene: -
v_gene: TRBV5-1
j_gene: TRBJ2-3
abundance: once
CDR3nt: TGCGCCAGCTGCCGCCTCCGAGGCACAGATACGCAGTATTTT
CDR3aa: CASCRLRGTDTQYF

d_gene: -
v_gene: TRBV30
j_gene: TRBJ1-1
abundance: few
CDR3nt: TGTGCCGGAGAACTGAACACTGAAGCTTTCTTT
CDR3aa: CAGELNTEAFF

d_gene: TRBD1
v_gene: TRBV2
j_gene: TRBJ2-7
abundance: -
CDR3nt: TGTGCCGGCCTAGGACAGGGAAACTACGAGCAGTACTTC
CDR3aa: CAGLGQGNYEQYF

d_gene: -
v_gene: TRBV10-2
j_gene: TRBJ2-7
abundance: -
CDR3nt: TGCGCCAGCAGTGAGTCTTACACCGCCTACGAGCAGTACTTC
CDR3aa: CASSESYTAYEQYF

d_gene: TRBD2
v_gene: TRBV6-5
j_gene: TRBJ2-1
abundance: once
CDR3nt: TGTGCCAGCAGCCACGCCACTAGCGGGAGAAATGAGCAGTTCTTC
CDR3aa: CASSHATSGRNEQFF

d_gene: -
v_gene: TRBV11-2
j_gene: TRBJ2-1
abundance: -
CDR3nt: TGTGCCAGCAGCTTAGAGGACAGCGCTTCCTACAATGAGCAGTTCTTC
CDR3aa: CASSLEDSASYNEQFF

d_gene: -
v_gene: TRBV10-1
j_gene: TRBJ1-1
abundance: -
CDR3nt: TGCGCCAGCAGTGAGTCGACAGGACTGAACACTGAAGCTTTCTTT
CDR3aa: CASSESTGLNTEAFF

d_gene: TRBD1
v_gene: TRBV5-6
j_gene: TRBJ1-2
abundance: -
CDR3nt: TGTGCCAGCAGCTTCGGGGACAGGGACAGGTATGGCTACACCTTC
CDR3aa: CASSFGDRDRYGYTF

d_gene: TRBD2
v_gene: TRBV19
j_gene: TRBJ2-1
abundance: -
CDR3nt: TGTGCCAGTAGTATAGCCCCACTAGCGGGGGACAATGAGCAGTTCTTC
CDR3aa: CASSIAPLAGDNEQFF

d_gene: -
v_gene: TRBV5-1
j_gene: TRBJ2-5
abundance: -
CDR3nt: TGCGCCAGCACCTACCTTCTAGCCCAAGAGACCCAGTACTTC
CDR3aa: CASTYLLAQETQYF

d_gene: TRBD2
v_gene: TRBV7-6
j_gene: TRBJ2-5
abundance: once
CDR3nt: TGTGCCAGCAGCTTGCCGGGACTAGCGGGCCAAGAGACCCAGTACTTC
CDR3aa: CASSLPGLAGQETQYF

d_gene: TRBD1
v_gene: TRBV12-5
j_gene: TRBJ2-2
abundance: -
CDR3nt: TGTGCTAGTGGTCCGAGGACAGGGAACACCGGGGAGCTGTTTTTT
CDR3aa: CASGPRTGNTGELFF

d_gene: TRBD2
v_gene: TRBV6-4
j_gene: TRBJ2-5
abundance: -
CDR3nt: TGTGCCAGCAGCGTAGCGGGGGCTGTCCAAGAGACCCAGTACTTC
CDR3aa: CASSVAGAVQETQYF

d_gene: TRBD2
v_gene: TRBV2
j_gene: TRBJ2-1
abundance: -
CDR3nt: TGTGCCAGCAGTGAGGGACTAGCGGCTCTTGGAGAGCAGTTCTTC
CDR3aa: CASSEGLAALGEQFF

d_gene: -
v_gene: TRBV30
j_gene: TRBJ2-7
abundance: -
CDR3nt: TGTGCCTGGAAGTCTCTTCAGGTGCCCTACGAGCAGTACTTC
CDR3aa: CAWKSLQVPYEQYF

d_gene: TRBD1
v_gene: TRBV19
j_gene: TRBJ1-5
abundance: -
CDR3nt: TGTGCCAGCTCCGGGACAGGGGGTAATCAGCCCCAGCATTTT
CDR3aa: CASSGTGGNQPQHF

d_gene: TRBD1
v_gene: TRBV6-4
j_gene: TRBJ1-1
abundance: -
CDR3nt: TGTGCCAGCAGTGACACTGACAGGGGCACTGAAGCTTTCTTT
CDR3aa: CASSDTDRGTEAFF

d_gene: -
v_gene: TRBV19
j_gene: TRBJ2-2
abundance: few
CDR3nt: TGTGCCAGTAGTATAGTGGGCGGGACCCCCGGGGAGCTGTTTTTT
CDR3aa: CASSIVGGTPGELFF

d_gene: TRBD2
v_gene: TRBV9
j_gene: TRBJ2-3
abundance: once
CDR3nt: TGTGCCAGCAGCGTAGCTGGGGGACTAGCGGGAGTCACGGATACGCAGTATTTT
CDR3aa: CASSVAGGLAGVTDTQYF

d_gene: TRBD2
v_gene: TRBV7-2
j_gene: TRBJ2-7
abundance: -
CDR3nt: TGTGCCAGCAGCTTAGGTCCTAGCGGGCCCTACGAGCAGTACTTC
CDR3aa: CASSLGPSGPYEQYF

d_gene: TRBD1
v_gene: TRBV6-5
j_gene: TRBJ2-2
abundance: -
CDR3nt: TGTGCCAGCAGCTATGACAGGGGCACCGGGGAGCTGTTTTTT
CDR3aa: CASSYDRGTGELFF

d_gene: TRBD1
v_gene: TRBV4-2
j_gene: TRBJ2-1
abundance: -
CDR3nt: TGTGCCAGCAGCCAAGATCGGGACAGGGGGACAGTCTTTTATGAGCAGTTCTTC
CDR3aa: CASSQDRDRGTVFYEQFF

d_gene: TRBD1
v_gene: TRBV6-1
j_gene: TRBJ1-1
abundance: -
CDR3nt: TGTGCCAGCAGTCGGAACAGGGGGAACACTGAAGCTTTCTTT
CDR3aa: CASSRNRGNTEAFF

d_gene: -
v_gene: TRBV18
j_gene: TRBJ2-7
abundance: once
CDR3nt: TGTGCCAGCTCACCGGGGAGCGAATACGAGCAGTACTTC
CDR3aa: CASSPGSEYEQYF

d_gene: -
v_gene: TRBV28
j_gene: TRBJ1-2
abundance: -
CDR3nt: TGTGCCAGCAGTTTAGGGGCCCACTCGAACTATGGCTACACCTTC
CDR3aa: CASSLGAHSNYGYTF

d_gene: -
v_gene: TRBV27
j_gene: TRBJ2-2
abundance: -
CDR3nt: TGTGCCAGCAGTTTAACGGGCACCGGGGAGCTGTTTTTT
CDR3aa: CASSLTGTGELFF

d_gene: TRBD1
v_gene: TRBV4-3
j_gene: TRBJ1-2
abundance: -
CDR3nt: TGCGCCAGCAGCCAAGATCGGGGACAGACCTATGGCTACACCTTC
CDR3aa: CASSQDRGQTYGYTF

d_gene: -
v_gene: TRBV4-3
j_gene: TRBJ2-6
abundance: once
CDR3nt: TGCGCCAGCAGCCAAGGAAGTCGGTTAACTGGGGCCAACGTCCTGACTTTC
CDR3aa: CASSQGSRLTGANVLTF

d_gene: -
v_gene: TRBV5-6
j_gene: TRBJ2-7
abundance: -
CDR3nt: TGTGCCAGCAGCCTTAGCCGGGACTTCCCCTCCTACGAGCAGTACTTC
CDR3aa: CASSLSRDFPSYEQYF

d_gene: TRBD1
v_gene: TRBV5-1
j_gene: TRBJ2-3
abundance: once
CDR3nt: TGCGCCAGCAGCTACGGACAGGTTGTAGGGGCAGATACGCAGTATTTT
CDR3aa: CASSYGQVVGADTQYF

d_gene: TRBD1
v_gene: TRBV6-5
j_gene: TRBJ2-5
abundance: -
CDR3nt: TGTGCCAGCAGACGAACCGGGACAGGGAAAGAGACCCAGTACTTC
CDR3aa: CASRRTGTGKETQYF

d_gene: TRBD1
v_gene: TRBV30
j_gene: TRBJ2-6
abundance: -
CDR3nt: TGTGCCTGGAGGACCGGGACAGGGGTCCGCTCTGGGGCCAACGTCCTGACTTTC
CDR3aa: CAWRTGTGVRSGANVLTF

d_gene: -
v_gene: TRBV25-1
j_gene: TRBJ2-2
abundance: -
CDR3nt: TGTGCCAGCAGTGACCCCGACAGCGCGAACACCGGGGAGCTGTTTTTT
CDR3aa: CASSDPDSANTGELFF

d_gene: -
v_gene: TRBV19
j_gene: TRBJ1-1
abundance: -
CDR3nt: TGTGCCAGTAGTATAGAGGGGGGGCCCACTGAAGCTTTCTTT
CDR3aa: CASSIEGGPTEAFF

d_gene: -
v_gene: TRBV7-8
j_gene: TRBJ1-1
abundance: -
CDR3nt: TGTGCCAGCAGCTTAGTCCGGAGTCCTCAACGTGAAGCTTTCTTT
CDR3aa: CASSLVRSPQREAFF

d_gene: TRBD2
v_gene: TRBV7-2
j_gene: TRBJ2-7
abundance: -
CDR3nt: TGTGCCAGCAGCACCACTAGCGCCTCCTACGAGCAGTACTTC
CDR3aa: CASSTTSASYEQYF

d_gene: TRBD2
v_gene: TRBV10-1
j_gene: TRBJ2-1
abundance: -
CDR3nt: TGCGCCAGCAGCCGCCTTAGCGGGAGTAACAATGAGCAGTTCTTC
CDR3aa: CASSRLSGSNNEQFF

d_gene: -
v_gene: TRBV6-1
j_gene: TRBJ1-2
abundance: -
CDR3nt: TGTGCCAGCAGTGAATGGGGCAGCCCAAACTATGGCTACACCTTC
CDR3aa: CASSEWGSPNYGYTF

d_gene: TRBD1
v_gene: TRBV6-4
j_gene: TRBJ1-1
abundance: -
CDR3nt: TGTGCCAGCAGTGACACCCTGGACAGGGGGCGGTTTGGCGGCACTGAAGCTTTCTTT
CDR3aa: CASSDTLDRGRFGGTEAFF

d_gene: TRBD1
v_gene: TRBV7-9
j_gene: TRBJ1-2
abundance: -
CDR3nt: TGTGCCAGCAGCCCATACAGGGGCGGCGGCTACACCTTC
CDR3aa: CASSPYRGGGYTF

d_gene: TRBD1
v_gene: TRBV7-2
j_gene: TRBJ2-3
abundance: -
CDR3nt: TGTGCCAGCAGCCCGTTCCAGGGGGACCTCACAGATACGCAGTATTTT
CDR3aa: CASSPFQGDLTDTQYF

d_gene: -
v_gene: TRBV6-4
j_gene: TRBJ2-1
abundance: -
CDR3nt: TGTGCCAGCAGTGATACCGGGACCCCGGGGGATGAGCAGTTCTTC
CDR3aa: CASSDTGTPGDEQFF

d_gene: -
v_gene: TRBV14
j_gene: TRBJ1-2
abundance: -
CDR3nt: TGTGCCAGCAGCCAAGTTGGCGGTCTCTATGGCTACACCTTC
CDR3aa: CASSQVGGLYGYTF

d_gene: TRBD2
v_gene: TRBV7-9
j_gene: TRBJ2-3
abundance: -
CDR3nt: TGTGCCAGCAGGGAAATGACTAGCGGGAGGGGAACAGATACGCAGTATTTT
CDR3aa: CASREMTSGRGTDTQYF

d_gene: TRBD1
v_gene: TRBV4-1
j_gene: TRBJ1-5
abundance: -
CDR3nt: TGCGCCAGCAGCCAACCGGGACAGGGGAGGGGTCAGCCCCAGCATTTT
CDR3aa: CASSQPGQGRGQPQHF

d_gene: TRBD1
v_gene: TRBV11-2
j_gene: TRBJ1-4
abundance: -
CDR3nt: TGTGCCAGCAGCCTAACAGGGGGACAGTTTAATGAAAAACTGTTTTTT
CDR3aa: CASSLTGGQFNEKLFF

d_gene: TRBD2
v_gene: TRBV10-2
j_gene: TRBJ2-1
abundance: -
CDR3nt: TGCGCCAGCAGACCGAGCCCGCGATTAGCGGGGGGGAATGAGCAGTTCTTC
CDR3aa: CASRPSPRLAGGNEQFF

d_gene: TRBD2
v_gene: TRBV7-3
j_gene: TRBJ2-1
abundance: -
CDR3nt: TGTGCCAGCAGCTTAACCGGGGGGGCTAACAATGAGCAGTTCTTC
CDR3aa: CASSLTGGANNEQFF

d_gene: -
v_gene: TRBV7-8
j_gene: TRBJ1-5
abundance: -
CDR3nt: TGTGCCAGCAGCTCAGGAACGCTCTCCGGGAGTTTTCATCAGCCCCAGCATTTT
CDR3aa: CASSSGTLSGSFHQPQHF

d_gene: -
v_gene: TRBV4-1
j_gene: TRBJ1-1
abundance: -
CDR3nt: TGCGCCAGCAGCCCGCACTTGATACCACGGGGGACCAACACTGAAGCTTTCTTT
CDR3aa: CASSPHLIPRGTNTEAFF

d_gene: -
v_gene: TRBV7-8
j_gene: TRBJ2-7
abundance: -
CDR3nt: TGTGCCAGCAGCATCGGGAGCTCCTACGAGCAGTACTTC
CDR3aa: CASSIGSSYEQYF

d_gene: TRBD1
v_gene: TRBV28
j_gene: TRBJ2-7
abundance: -
CDR3nt: TGTGCCAGCAGTGGACAGGGCGGCTACGAGCAGTACTTC
CDR3aa: CASSGQGGYEQYF

d_gene: TRBD1
v_gene: TRBV7-2
j_gene: TRBJ1-2
abundance: -
CDR3nt: TGTGCCAGCAGCTTAGTGACAGGGTATGGCTACACCTTC
CDR3aa: CASSLVTGYGYTF

d_gene: TRBD1
v_gene: TRBV5-1
j_gene: TRBJ2-7
abundance: -
CDR3nt: TGCGCCAGCAGCCGGATGACGACAGGGAACTCCTACGAGCAGTACTTC
CDR3aa: CASSRMTTGNSYEQYF

d_gene: -
v_gene: TRBV27
j_gene: TRBJ1-2
abundance: few
CDR3nt: TGTGCCAGCAGTGCGCACAGGGTGGACTATGGCTACACCTTC
CDR3aa: CASSAHRVDYGYTF

d_gene: TRBD2
v_gene: TRBV19
j_gene: TRBJ2-7
abundance: few
CDR3nt: TGTGCCAGTAGTATAGACCTAGCGGGGGAGACCTACGAGCAGTACTTC
CDR3aa: CASSIDLAGETYEQYF

d_gene: -
v_gene: TRBV21-1
j_gene: TRBJ2-3
abundance: -
CDR3nt: TGTGCCAGCAGCTTAAGACTAGCGGGAGGGAGTACGCAGTATTTT
CDR3aa: CASSLRLAGGSTQYF

d_gene: TRBD2
v_gene: TRBV30
j_gene: TRBJ2-7
abundance: once
CDR3nt: TGTGCCTGGAGTGGACTAGCGGGGCTGGTCGAGCAGTACTTC
CDR3aa: CAWSGLAGLVEQYF